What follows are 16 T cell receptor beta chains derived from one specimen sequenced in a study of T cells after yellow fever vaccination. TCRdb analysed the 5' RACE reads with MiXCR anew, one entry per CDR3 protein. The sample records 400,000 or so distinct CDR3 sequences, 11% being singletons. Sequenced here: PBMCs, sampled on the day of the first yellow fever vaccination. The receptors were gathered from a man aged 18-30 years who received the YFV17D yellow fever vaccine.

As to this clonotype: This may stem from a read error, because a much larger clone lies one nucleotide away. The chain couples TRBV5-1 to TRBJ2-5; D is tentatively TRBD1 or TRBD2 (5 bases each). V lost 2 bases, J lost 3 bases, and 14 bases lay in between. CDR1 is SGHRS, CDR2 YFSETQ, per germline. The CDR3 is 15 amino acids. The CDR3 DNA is TGCGCCAGCAGCTTCCGGGACCCGGAAGAAGAGACCCAGTACTTC. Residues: CASSFRDPEEETQYF.

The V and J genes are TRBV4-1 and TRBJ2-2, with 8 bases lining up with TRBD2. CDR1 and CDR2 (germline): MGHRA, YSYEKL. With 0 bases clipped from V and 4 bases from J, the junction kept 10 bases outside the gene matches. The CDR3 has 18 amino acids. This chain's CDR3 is CASSQDVVRGGVTGELFF. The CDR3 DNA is TGCGCCAGCAGCCAAGATGTGGTACGGGGGGGCGTCACCGGGGAGCTGTTTTTT.

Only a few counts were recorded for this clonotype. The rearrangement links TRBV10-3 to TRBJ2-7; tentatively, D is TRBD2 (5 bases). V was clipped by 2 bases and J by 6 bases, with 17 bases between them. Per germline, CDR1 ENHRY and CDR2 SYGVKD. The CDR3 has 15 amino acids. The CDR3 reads CAISEKGSRGSEQYV. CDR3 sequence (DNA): TGTGCCATCAGTGAGAAGGGCAGTAGAGGGTCCGAGCAGTACGTC.

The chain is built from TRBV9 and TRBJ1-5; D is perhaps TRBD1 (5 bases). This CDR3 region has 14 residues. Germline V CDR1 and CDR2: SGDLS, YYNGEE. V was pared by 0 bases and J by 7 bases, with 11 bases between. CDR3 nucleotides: TGTGCCAGCAGCGTAGAACCCGGGGGGCAGCCCCAGCATTTT. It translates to CASSVEPGGQPQHF.

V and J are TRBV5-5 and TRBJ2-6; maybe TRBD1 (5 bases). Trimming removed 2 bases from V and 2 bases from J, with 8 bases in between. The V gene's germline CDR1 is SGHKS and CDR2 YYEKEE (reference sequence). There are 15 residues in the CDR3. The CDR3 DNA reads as TGTGCCAGCAGCTTTAGGGGCGCTGGGGCCAACGTCCTGACTTTC. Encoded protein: CASSFRGAGANVLTF.

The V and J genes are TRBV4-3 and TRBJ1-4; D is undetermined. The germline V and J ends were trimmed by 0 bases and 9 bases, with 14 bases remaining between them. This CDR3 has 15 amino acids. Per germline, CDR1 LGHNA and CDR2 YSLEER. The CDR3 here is CASSQDGKKGQKLFF. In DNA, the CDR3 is TGCGCCAGCAGCCAAGACGGCAAGAAAGGGCAAAAACTGTTTTTT.

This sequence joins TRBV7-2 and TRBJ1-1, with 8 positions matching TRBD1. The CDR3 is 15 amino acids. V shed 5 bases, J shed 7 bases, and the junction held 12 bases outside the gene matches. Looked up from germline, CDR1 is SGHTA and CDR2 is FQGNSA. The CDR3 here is CASSRLGQGLGEAFF. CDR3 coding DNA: TGTGCCAGCAGCCGCCTCGGACAGGGACTGGGTGAAGCTTTCTTT.

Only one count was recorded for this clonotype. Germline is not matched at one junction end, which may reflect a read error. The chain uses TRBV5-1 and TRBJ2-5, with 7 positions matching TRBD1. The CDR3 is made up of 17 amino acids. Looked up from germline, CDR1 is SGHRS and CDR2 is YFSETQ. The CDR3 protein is CASSSTAPGQLQETLYF. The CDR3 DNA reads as TGCGCCAGCAGCTCTACCGCTCCGGGACAGCTACAAGAGACCCTGTACTTC.

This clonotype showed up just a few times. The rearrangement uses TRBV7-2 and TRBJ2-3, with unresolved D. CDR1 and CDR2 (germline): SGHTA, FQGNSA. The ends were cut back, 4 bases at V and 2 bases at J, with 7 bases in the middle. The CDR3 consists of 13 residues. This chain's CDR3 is CASSSSHTDTQYF. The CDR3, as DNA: TGTGCCAGCAGCTCGAGCCACACAGATACGCAGTATTTT. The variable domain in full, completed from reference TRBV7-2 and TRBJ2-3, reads GAGVSQSPSNKVTEKGKDVELRCDPISGHTALYWYRQSLGQGLEFLIYFQGNSAPDKSGLPSDRFSAERTGGSVSTLTIQRTQQEDSAVYLCASSSSHTDTQYFGPGTRLTVL.

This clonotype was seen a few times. DNA for the CDR3: TGTGCCAGCAGCCCGCCAGTAATCGGGAATGAGCAGTTCTTC. Encoded protein: CASSPPVIGNEQFF. The chain combines TRBV7-2 with TRBJ2-1; D gene unclear. This CDR3 comprises 14 residues. Trimming pared 5 bases from V and 7 bases from J, leaving 15 bases between. Germline-derived CDR1 and CDR2 are SGHTA and FQGNSA.

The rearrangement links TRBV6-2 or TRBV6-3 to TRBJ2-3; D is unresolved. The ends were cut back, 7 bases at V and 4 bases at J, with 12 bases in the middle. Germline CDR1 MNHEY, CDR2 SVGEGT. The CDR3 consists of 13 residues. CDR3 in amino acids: CASKGNIADTQYF. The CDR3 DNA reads TGTGCCAGCAAGGGAAATATCGCAGATACGCAGTATTTT.

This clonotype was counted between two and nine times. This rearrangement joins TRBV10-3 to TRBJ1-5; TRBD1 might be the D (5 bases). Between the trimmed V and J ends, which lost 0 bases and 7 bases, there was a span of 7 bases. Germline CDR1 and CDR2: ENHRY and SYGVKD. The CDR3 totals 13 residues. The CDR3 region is CAISESGGQPQHF. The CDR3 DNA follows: TGTGCCATCAGTGAGTCGGGGGGGCAGCCCCAGCATTTT.

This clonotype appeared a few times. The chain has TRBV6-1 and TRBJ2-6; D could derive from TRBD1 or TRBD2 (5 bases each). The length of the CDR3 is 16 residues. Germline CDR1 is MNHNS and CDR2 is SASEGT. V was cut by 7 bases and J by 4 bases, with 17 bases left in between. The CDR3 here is CASTPGWGSGANVLTF. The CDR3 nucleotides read TGTGCCAGCACCCCCGGTTGGGGGTCGGGGGCCAACGTCCTGACTTTC.

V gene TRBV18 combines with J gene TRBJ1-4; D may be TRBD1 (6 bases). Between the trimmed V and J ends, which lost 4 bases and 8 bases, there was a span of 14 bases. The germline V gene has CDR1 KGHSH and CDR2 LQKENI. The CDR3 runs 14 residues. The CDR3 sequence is CASSLGQRGEKLFF. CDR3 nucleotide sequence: TGTGCCAGCTCACTTGGACAGAGAGGAGAAAAACTGTTTTTT.

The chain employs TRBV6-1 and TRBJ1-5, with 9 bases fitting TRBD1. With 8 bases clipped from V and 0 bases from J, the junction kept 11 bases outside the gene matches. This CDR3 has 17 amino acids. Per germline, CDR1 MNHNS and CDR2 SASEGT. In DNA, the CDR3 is TGTGCCAGCGAAACCACCCGACAGGGGGTTAGCAATCAGCCCCAGCATTTT. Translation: CASETTRQGVSNQPQHF.

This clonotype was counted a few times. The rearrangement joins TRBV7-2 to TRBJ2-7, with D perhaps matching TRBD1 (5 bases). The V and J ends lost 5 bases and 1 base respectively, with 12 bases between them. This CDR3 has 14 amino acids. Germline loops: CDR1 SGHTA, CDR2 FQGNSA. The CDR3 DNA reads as TGTGCCAGCAGCGTCTCCAGGGAATCCTACGAGCAGTACTTC. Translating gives CASSVSRESYEQYF. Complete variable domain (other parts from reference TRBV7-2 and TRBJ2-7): GAGVSQSPSNKVTEKGKDVELRCDPISGHTALYWYRQSLGQGLEFLIYFQGNSAPDKSGLPSDRFSAERTGGSVSTLTIQRTQQEDSAVYLCASSVSRESYEQYFGPGTRLTVT.